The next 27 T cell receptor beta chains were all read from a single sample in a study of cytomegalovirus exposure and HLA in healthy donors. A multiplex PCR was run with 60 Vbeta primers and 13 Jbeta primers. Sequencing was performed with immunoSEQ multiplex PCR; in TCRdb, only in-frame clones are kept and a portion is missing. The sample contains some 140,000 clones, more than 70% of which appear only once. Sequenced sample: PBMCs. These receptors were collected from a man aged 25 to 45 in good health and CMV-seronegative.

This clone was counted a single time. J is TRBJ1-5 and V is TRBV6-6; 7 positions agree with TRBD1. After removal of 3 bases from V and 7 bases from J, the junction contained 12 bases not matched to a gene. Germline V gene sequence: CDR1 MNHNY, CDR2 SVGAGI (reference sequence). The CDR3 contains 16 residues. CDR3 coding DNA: TGTGCCAGCAGTTATCCCAACAGGGGTGGGAAGCAGCCCCAGCATTTT. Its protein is CASSYPNRGGKQPQHF.

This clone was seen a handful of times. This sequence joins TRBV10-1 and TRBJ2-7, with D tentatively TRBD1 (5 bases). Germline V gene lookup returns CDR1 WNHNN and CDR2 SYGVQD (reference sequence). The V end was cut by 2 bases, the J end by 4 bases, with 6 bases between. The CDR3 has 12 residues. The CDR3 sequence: CASSEQGYEQYF. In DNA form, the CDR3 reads TGCGCCAGCAGTGAGCAGGGTTACGAGCAGTACTTC.

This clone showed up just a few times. The DNA of the CDR3 is TGTGCCAGTAGCCTAGCGCCGACAGGGGTTGGTGGCAATCAGCCCCAGCATTTT. This translates into CASSLAPTGVGGNQPQHF. This sequence joins TRBV19 and TRBJ1-5, with 8 bases identical to TRBD1. Germline CDR1 reads LNHDA; CDR2 reads SQIVND (reference sequence). V lost 6 bases to trimming and J lost 2 bases; unmatched junction nucleotides: 15. The CDR3 has 18 residues.

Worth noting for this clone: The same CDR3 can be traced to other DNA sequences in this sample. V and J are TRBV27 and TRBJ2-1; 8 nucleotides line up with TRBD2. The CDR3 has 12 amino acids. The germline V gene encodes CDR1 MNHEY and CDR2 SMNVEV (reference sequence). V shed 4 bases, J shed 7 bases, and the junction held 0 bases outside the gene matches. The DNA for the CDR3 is TGTGCCAGCAGTTCGGGAGGGAATGAGCAGTTCTTC. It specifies CASSSGGNEQFF.

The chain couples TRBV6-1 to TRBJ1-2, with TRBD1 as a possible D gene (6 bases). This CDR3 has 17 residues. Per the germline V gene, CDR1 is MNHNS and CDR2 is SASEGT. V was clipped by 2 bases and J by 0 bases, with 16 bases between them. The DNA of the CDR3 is TGTGCCAGCAGTGAAATTATGGGTACAGGGTCTAACTATGGCTACACCTTC. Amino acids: CASSEIMGTGSNYGYTF.

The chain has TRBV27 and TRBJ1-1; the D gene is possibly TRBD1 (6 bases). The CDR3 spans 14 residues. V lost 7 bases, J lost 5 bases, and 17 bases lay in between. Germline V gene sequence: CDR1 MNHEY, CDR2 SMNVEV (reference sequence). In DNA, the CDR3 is TGTGCCAGCACCCCGAACAGGGAGGGGACTGAAGCTTTCTTT. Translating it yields CASTPNREGTEAFF.

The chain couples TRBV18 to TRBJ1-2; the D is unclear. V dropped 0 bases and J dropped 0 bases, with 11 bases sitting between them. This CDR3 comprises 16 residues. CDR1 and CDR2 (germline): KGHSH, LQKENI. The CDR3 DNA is TGTGCCAGCTCACCACCAACGGCAGGAACTAACTATGGCTACACCTTC. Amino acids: CASSPPTAGTNYGYTF.

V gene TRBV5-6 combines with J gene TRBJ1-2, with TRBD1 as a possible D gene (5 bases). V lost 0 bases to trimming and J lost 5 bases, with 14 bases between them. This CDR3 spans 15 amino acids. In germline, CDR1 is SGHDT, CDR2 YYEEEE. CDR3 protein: CASSLVLSGSYGYTF. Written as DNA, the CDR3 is TGTGCCAGCAGCTTGGTGTTGTCAGGGTCGTATGGCTACACCTTC.

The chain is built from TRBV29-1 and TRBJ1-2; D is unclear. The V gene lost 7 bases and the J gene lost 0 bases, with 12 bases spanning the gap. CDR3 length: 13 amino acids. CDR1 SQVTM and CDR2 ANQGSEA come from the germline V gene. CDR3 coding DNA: TGCAGCGCCGCGAGGCAGTCTAACTATGGCTACACCTTC. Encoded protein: CSAARQSNYGYTF.

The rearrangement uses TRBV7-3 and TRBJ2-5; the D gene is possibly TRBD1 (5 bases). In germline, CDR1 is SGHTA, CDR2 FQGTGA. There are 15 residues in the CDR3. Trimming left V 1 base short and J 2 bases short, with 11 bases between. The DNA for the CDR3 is TGTGCCAGCAGCTTAAGGTCAGGGCCGCAAGAGACCCAGTACTTC. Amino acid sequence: CASSLRSGPQETQYF.

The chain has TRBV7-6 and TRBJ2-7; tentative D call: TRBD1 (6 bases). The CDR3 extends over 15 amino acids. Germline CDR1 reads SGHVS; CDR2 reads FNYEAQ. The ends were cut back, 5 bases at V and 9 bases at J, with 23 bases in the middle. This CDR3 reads CASSVRDTGLVAQYF. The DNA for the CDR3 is TGTGCCAGCAGCGTCCGGGACACGGGCCTGGTAGCGCAGTACTTC.

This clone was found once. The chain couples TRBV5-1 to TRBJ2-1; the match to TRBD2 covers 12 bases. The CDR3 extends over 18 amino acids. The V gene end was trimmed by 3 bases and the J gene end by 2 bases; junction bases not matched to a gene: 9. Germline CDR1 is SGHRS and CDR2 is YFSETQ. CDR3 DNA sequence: TGCGCCAGCAGCTCGGGGTCTAGCGGGAGGGCCCCCTACAATGAGCAGTTCTTC. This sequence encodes CASSSGSSGRAPYNEQFF.

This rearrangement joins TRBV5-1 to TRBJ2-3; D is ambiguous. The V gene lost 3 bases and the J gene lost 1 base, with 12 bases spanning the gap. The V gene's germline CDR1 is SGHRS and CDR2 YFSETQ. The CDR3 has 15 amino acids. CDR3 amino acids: CASSSGHAGTDTQYF. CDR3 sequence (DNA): TGCGCCAGCAGCTCCGGTCACGCGGGCACAGATACGCAGTATTTT. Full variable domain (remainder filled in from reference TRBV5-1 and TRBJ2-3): KAGVTQTPRYLIKTRGQQVTLSCSPISGHRSVSWYQQTPGQGLQFLFEYFSETQRNKGNFPGRFSGRQFSNSRSEMNVSTLELGDSALYLCASSSGHAGTDTQYFGPGTRLTVL.

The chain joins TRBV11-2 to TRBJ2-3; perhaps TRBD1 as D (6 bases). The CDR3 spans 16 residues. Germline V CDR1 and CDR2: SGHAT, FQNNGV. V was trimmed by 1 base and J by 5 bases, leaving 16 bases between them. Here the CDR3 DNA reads TGTGCCAGCAGCTTAGGAGGGACAACGAGTCAAGATACGCAGTATTTT. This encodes CASSLGGTTSQDTQYF. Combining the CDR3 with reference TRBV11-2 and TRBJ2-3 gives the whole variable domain EAGVAQSPRYKIIEKRQSVAFWCNPISGHATLYWYQQILGQGPKLLIQFQNNGVVDDSQLPKDRFSAERLKGVDSTLKIQPAKLEDSAVYLCASSLGGTTSQDTQYFGPGTRLTVL.

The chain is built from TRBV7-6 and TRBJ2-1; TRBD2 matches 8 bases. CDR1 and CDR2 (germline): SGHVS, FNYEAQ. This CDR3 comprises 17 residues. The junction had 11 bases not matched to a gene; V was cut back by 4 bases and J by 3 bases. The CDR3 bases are TGTGCCAGCAGCTCCCCATTTGAAGCGGGAGTCTACAATGAGCAGTTCTTC. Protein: CASSSPFEAGVYNEQFF.

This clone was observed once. The CDR3 sequence is CASSPWTSGRVDEQFF. In nucleotides, the CDR3 is TGTGCCAGCAGCCCGTGGACTAGCGGGAGGGTGGATGAGCAGTTCTTC. The V call is TRBV7-9, the J call TRBJ2-1; 15 bases fit TRBD2. In germline, CDR1 is SEHNR, CDR2 FQNEAQ (reference sequence). V lost 5 bases and J lost 8; bases outside the gene matches: 7. This CDR3 region has 16 residues.

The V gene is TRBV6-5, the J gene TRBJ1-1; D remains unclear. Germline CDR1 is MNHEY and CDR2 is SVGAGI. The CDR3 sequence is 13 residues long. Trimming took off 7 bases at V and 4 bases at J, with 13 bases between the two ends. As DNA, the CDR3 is TGTGCCAGCACCCGGGGATTCGGCACTGAAGCTTTCTTT. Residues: CASTRGFGTEAFF.

The DNA for the CDR3 is TGTGCCAGCAGCTTAGCGCAGGGGGCCGACTATGGCTACACCTTC. Its protein product is CASSLAQGADYGYTF. The chain carries TRBV7-9 and TRBJ1-2; 8 bases align to TRBD1. Germline V gives CDR1 SEHNR, CDR2 FQNEAQ (reference sequence). V gave up 0 bases and J gave up 3 bases; unmatched junction bases: 3. The CDR3 spans 15 residues. Filled out from reference TRBV7-9 and TRBJ1-2, the complete variable domain reads DTGVSQNPRHKITKRGQNVTFRCDPISEHNRLYWYRQTLGQGPEFLTYFQNEAQLEKSRLLSDRFSAERPKGSFSTLEIQRTEQGDSAMYLCASSLAQGADYGYTFGSGTRLTVV.

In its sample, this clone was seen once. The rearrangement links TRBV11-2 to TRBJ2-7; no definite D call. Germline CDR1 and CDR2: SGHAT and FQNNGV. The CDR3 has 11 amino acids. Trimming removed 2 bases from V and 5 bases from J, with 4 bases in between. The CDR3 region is CASSLNNEQYF. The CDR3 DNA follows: TGTGCCAGCAGCTTAAATAACGAGCAGTACTTC.

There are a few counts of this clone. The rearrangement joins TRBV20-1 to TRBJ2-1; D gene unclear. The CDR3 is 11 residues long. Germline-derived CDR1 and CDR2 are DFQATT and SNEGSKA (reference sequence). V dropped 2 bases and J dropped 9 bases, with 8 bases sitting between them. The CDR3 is CSARTDVEQFF. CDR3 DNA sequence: TGCAGTGCTAGAACAGATGTTGAGCAGTTCTTC.

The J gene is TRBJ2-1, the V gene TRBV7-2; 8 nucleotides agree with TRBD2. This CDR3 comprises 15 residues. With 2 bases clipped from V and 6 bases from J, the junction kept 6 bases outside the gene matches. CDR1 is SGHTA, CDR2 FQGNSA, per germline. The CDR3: CASSLRREAVNEQFF. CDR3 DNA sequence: TGTGCCAGCAGCTTACGGCGGGAGGCCGTCAATGAGCAGTTCTTC.

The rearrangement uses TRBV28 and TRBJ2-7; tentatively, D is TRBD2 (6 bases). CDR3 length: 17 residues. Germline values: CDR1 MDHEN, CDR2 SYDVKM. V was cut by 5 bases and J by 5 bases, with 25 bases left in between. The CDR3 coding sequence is TGTGCCAGCAGTGGTAGCGGAGACGTTGGGGCCGTAGACGAGCAGTACTTC. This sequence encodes CASSGSGDVGAVDEQYF. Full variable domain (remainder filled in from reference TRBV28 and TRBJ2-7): DVKVTQSSRYLVKRTGEKVFLECVQDMDHENMFWYRQDPGLGLRLIYFSYDVKMKEKGDIPEGYSVSREKKERFSLILESASTNQTSMYLCASSGSGDVGAVDEQYFGPGTRLTVT.

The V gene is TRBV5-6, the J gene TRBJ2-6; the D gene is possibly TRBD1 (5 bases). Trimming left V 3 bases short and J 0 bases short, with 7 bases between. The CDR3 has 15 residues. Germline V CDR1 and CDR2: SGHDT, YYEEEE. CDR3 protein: CASSWTYSGANVLTF. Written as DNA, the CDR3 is TGTGCCAGCAGCTGGACATACTCTGGGGCCAACGTCCTGACTTTC.

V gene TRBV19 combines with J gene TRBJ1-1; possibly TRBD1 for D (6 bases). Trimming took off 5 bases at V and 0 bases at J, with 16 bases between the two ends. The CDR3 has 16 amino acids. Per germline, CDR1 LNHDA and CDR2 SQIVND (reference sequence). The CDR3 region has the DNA TGTGCCAGTAGTCCGGCTGGACAGTTTGTGAACACTGAAGCTTTCTTT. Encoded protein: CASSPAGQFVNTEAFF.

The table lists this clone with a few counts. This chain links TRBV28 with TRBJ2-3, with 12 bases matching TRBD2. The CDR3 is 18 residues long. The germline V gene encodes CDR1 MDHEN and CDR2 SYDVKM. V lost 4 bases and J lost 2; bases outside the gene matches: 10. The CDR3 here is CASSSPFRTSGDTDTQYF. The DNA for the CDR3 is TGTGCCAGCAGTTCCCCCTTTAGGACTAGCGGGGACACAGATACGCAGTATTTT.

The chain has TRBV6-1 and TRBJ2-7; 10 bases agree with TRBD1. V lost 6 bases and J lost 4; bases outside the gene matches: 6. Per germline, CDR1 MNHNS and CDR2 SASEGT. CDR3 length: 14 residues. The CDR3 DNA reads TGTGCCAGCAGGACGGACAGGGGGATGTACGAGCAGTACTTC. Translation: CASRTDRGMYEQYF.

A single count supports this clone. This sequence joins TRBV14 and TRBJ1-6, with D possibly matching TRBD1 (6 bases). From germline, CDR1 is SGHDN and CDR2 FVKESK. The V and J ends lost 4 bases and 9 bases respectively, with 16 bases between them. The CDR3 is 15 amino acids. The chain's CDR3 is CASSLQGTLFSPLHF. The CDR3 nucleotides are TGTGCCAGCAGCCTACAAGGGACACTCTTTTCACCCCTCCACTTT. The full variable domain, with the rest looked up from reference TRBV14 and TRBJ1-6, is EAGVTQFPSHSVIEKGQTVTLRCDPISGHDNLYWYRRVMGKEIKFLLHFVKESKQDESGMPNNRFLAERTGGTYSTLKVQPAELEDSGVYFCASSLQGTLFSPLHFGNGTRLTVT.